This T cell receptor (beta chain) was recovered during a study of T-cell reconstitution after alpha-beta-depleted transplantation in children. TCRbeta library preparation incorporated unique molecular identifiers. TCRdb reanalysed the PCR reads using MiXCR and keeps one entry per CDR3 protein. The sample holds about 300,000 distinct CDR3 sequences; around 10% are singletons and the top ten take 7% to 9.5%. This clonotype was observed at least ten times. The target antigen is unknown. V shed 3 bases and J 2 bases; nucleotides not matched to a gene: 7. This CDR3 has 15 residues. The V gene's germline CDR1 is MNHEY and CDR2 SMNVEV (reference sequence). Findings and caveats of the study: Reportedly, alpha-beta T cells present about two months post-transplant originated from several hundred expanded clones of graft origin. T-cell counts and diversity at one year following transplant were attributed mainly to newly produced T cells. The study traced high day-60 TCRbeta diversity in some patients to surviving recipient T cells and thymic progenitors.

The source is a boy younger than two with acute myeloid leukemia, due to receive a stem cell transplant. This sample comprised PBMCs, obtained before TCRalphabeta/CD19-depleted stem cell transplant. J is TRBJ2-7 and V is TRBV27; 7 bases line up with TRBD1. The DNA for the CDR3 is TGTGCCAGCAGTTTCTTCCTAGGACAGGCCTACGAGCAGTACTTC. Translated, it gives CASSFFLGQAYEQYF.